The T cell receptor beta chain under discussion was sequenced for a study of identical twins. Study observations and caveats: With abundant cord blood beta clonotypes, insertions were fewer; memory repertoires showed no such pattern.

A single record per CDR3 protein comes from TCRdb applying MiXCR to the 5' RACE reads. The sample carries fewer than 350,000 distinct CDR3 sequences, under 9.5% recorded once. Points on this clonotype: Its antigen is still unknown.

The CDR3 runs 13 residues. Trimming took off 0 bases at V and 8 bases at J, with 8 bases between the two ends. Germline CDR1 reads SGDLS; CDR2 reads YYNGEE. Another study also made use of these data, one on yellow fever vaccine responses in identical twins.

The sequencing input was memory (CD45RO+) T cells sorted from blood. The clonotype was recovered from a woman between 18 and 29 years old in good health. This sequence joins TRBV9 and TRBJ1-4, with TRBD1 as a possible D gene (6 bases). Written as DNA, the CDR3 is TGTGCCAGCAGCGTAGAAGGGGGGGAAAAACTGTTTTTT. Residues: CASSVEGGEKLFF.